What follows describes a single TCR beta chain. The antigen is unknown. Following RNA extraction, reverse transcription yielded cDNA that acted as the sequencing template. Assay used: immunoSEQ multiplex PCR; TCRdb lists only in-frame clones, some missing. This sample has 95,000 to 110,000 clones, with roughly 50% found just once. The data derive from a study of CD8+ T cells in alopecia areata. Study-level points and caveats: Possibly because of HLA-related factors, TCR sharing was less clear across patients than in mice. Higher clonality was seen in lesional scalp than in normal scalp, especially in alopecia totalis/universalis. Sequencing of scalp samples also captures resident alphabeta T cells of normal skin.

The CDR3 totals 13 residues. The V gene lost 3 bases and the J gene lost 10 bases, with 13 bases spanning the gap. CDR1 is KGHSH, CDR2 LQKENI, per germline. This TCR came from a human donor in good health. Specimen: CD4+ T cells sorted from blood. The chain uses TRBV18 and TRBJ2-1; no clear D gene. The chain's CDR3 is CASSPLDLGEQFF. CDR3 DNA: TGTGCCAGCTCACCGCTAGATCTAGGCGAGCAGTTCTTC.